These 5 T cell receptor beta chains originate from one sample sequenced in a study of PD-L1 blockade in urothelial cancer. Sequencing was performed with immunoSEQ multiplex PCR; in TCRdb, only in-frame clones are kept and a portion is missing. The sample yields tens of thousands of clones, around 81% seen once. Stated time point: pretreatment peripheral blood. Material: PBMCs, obtained around atezolizumab (anti-PD-L1) treatment. The receptors derive from a man aged 65-85 years with urothelial cancer.

This clone was detected only once. This chain connects TRBV2 to TRBJ1-1; 9 nucleotides line up with TRBD1. Looked up from germline, CDR1 is SNHLY and CDR2 is FYNNEI. The CDR3 has 15 residues. Trimming removed 2 bases from V and 5 bases from J; junction bases left unmatched: 6. CDR3 region: CASSEPGTGLTEAFF. The CDR3 coding sequence is TGTGCCAGCAGTGAACCAGGGACAGGGCTTACTGAAGCTTTCTTT. Full variable domain (outside the CDR3, taken from reference TRBV2 and TRBJ1-1): EPEVTQTPSHQVTQMGQEVILRCVPISNHLYFYWYRQILGQKVEFLVSFYNNEISEKSEIFDDQFSVERPDGSNFTLKIRSTKLEDSAMYFCASSEPGTGLTEAFFGQGTRLTVV.

The chain combines TRBV19 with TRBJ2-1; D unclear. The CDR3 consists of 14 residues. CDR1 is LNHDA, CDR2 SQIVND, per germline (reference sequence). V gave up 5 bases and J gave up 0 bases, with 8 bases separating them. This CDR3 is CASSFQISYNEQFF. The CDR3 region has the DNA TGTGCCAGTAGTTTTCAAATCTCCTACAATGAGCAGTTCTTC.

This chain joins TRBV7-2 and TRBJ1-3; D might be TRBD1 (6 bases). Per the germline V gene, CDR1 is SGHTA and CDR2 is FQGNSA. V was shortened by 5 bases and J by 9 bases, with 20 bases between the two germline ends. The CDR3 length is 15 residues. The CDR3 nucleotides are TGTGCCAGCAGCCCCCTGGACAGAGGTGGCGGCACCATATATTTT. It is translated as CASSPLDRGGGTIYF. Full variable domain (remainder filled in from reference TRBV7-2 and TRBJ1-3): GAGVSQSPSNKVTEKGKDVELRCDPISGHTALYWYRQSLGQGLEFLIYFQGNSAPDKSGLPSDRFSAERTGGSVSTLTIQRTQQEDSAVYLCASSPLDRGGGTIYFGEGSWLTVV.

CDR3 sequence: CATSREGQNTDTQYF. DNA for the CDR3: TGTGCCACCAGCAGAGAGGGACAAAACACAGATACGCAGTATTTT. V and J are TRBV15 and TRBJ2-3; D may be TRBD1 (6 bases). From germline, CDR1 is LNHNV and CDR2 YYDKDF (reference sequence). CDR3 length equals 15 residues. V gave up 0 bases and J gave up 2 bases, with 9 bases separating them.

V is TRBV11-3 and J is TRBJ2-7; TRBD1 matches 7 bases. CDR1 and CDR2 (germline): SGHNT, YENEEA. The CDR3 length is 20 residues. Trimming cost V 5 bases and J 7 bases; bases outside gene matches: 29. As DNA, the CDR3 is TGTGCCAGCAGCCTATACTCGACAGGGCCCGACCTCAGGTTTGAGTTGGAGCAGTACTTC. Its protein product is CASSLYSTGPDLRFELEQYF.